One TCR beta chain is described in this entry. Per the germline V gene, CDR1 is SEHNR and CDR2 is FQNEAQ (reference sequence). V lost 5 bases to trimming and J lost 1 base, with 9 bases between them. The CDR3 is 14 residues long. Produced via immunoSEQ multiplex PCR; TCRdb's table is partial and in-frame only. The data hold more than 80,000 clones, with about four fifths observed a single time. This entry is derived from a study of blood T cell repertoires in COVID-19. The sample consisted of peripheral blood. The chain uses TRBV7-9 and TRBJ2-1; weak D call: TRBD1 (5 bases). This receptor was obtained from a woman older than 75 with active or convalescent COVID-19. The CDR3 protein is CASSPPGSYNEQFF. As DNA, the CDR3 is TGTGCCAGCAGCCCCCCAGGGTCCTACAATGAGCAGTTCTTC.